The clone carrying this T cell receptor (beta chain) showed up just once. Other DNA sequences in this specimen translate into the identical CDR3. Data came from immunoSEQ multiplex PCR; TCRdb stores just in-frame clones and leaves some out. Among some 170,000 clones, less than 90% were seen once, and the ten largest hold about 2.2%. This CDR3 contains 15 residues. J lost 6 bases, V lost 3 bases, and 4 bases had no gene match. Germline V lookup: CDR1 KGHSH, CDR2 LQKENI. This entry is derived from a study of cytomegalovirus exposure and HLA in healthy donors. The chain uses TRBV18 and TRBJ2-1; 11 nucleotides match TRBD1. The receptor was isolated from a young woman in good health and CMV-seronegative. Specimen: PBMCs. The CDR3 region is CASSPGGQGGNEQFF. In nucleotides, the CDR3 is TGTGCCAGCTCACCTGGGGGACAGGGGGGCAATGAGCAGTTCTTC.